These T cell receptor beta chains were read from a single sample in a study of T cells in Graves' hyperthyroidism and ophthalmopathy. TCRdb re-analysed the multiplex PCR reads in MiXCR, keeping a single row per CDR3 protein. The sample consists of approximately 500,000 distinct CDR3 sequences, approximately 44% of them appearing once. Source material: peripheral blood or thyroid tissue (not recorded which). The source of these receptors is a young woman with Graves' hyperthyroidism. Each CDR3 is given with its conserved first and last residue. Fields, in order: V gene, clone size, D gene, J gene, CDR3 DNA, CDR3 protein. D genes are given only for firm matches. Some rows mark clone size as missing; the rest say once, few, many or name a class of expanded clone.

V: TRBV28
size: many
D: TRBD2
J: TRBJ2-7
DNA: TGTGCCAGCAGGGAGACTAGCGGGAGCTCCTACGAGCAGTACTTC
CDR3: CASRETSGSSYEQYF

V: TRBV10-3
size: .
D: TRBD2
J: TRBJ2-5
DNA: TGTGCCATCAGTGAGTCTCCTCTCGGACTAGCGGGTCAAGAGACCCAGTACTTC
CDR3: CAISESPLGLAGQETQYF

V: TRBV9
size: .
D: .
J: TRBJ1-2
DNA: TGTGCCAGCAGCCCAGGTAGGGCAGGGCCCAACTATGGCTACACCTTC
CDR3: CASSPGRAGPNYGYTF

V: TRBV10-3
size: many
D: .
J: TRBJ1-1
DNA: TGTGCCGTCCGGGACACGAACACTGAAGCTTTCTTT
CDR3: CAVRDTNTEAFF

V: TRBV7-2
size: .
D: TRBD1
J: TRBJ2-7
DNA: TGTGCCAGCAGCTTCCGGACAGGGGGAGGCTACGAGCAGTACTTC
CDR3: CASSFRTGGGYEQYF

V: TRBV11-2
size: .
D: .
J: TRBJ2-7
DNA: TGTGCCAGCAGCTTATTGCGGGACGGCTACGAGCAGTACTTC
CDR3: CASSLLRDGYEQYF

V: TRBV10-3
size: .
D: TRBD1
J: TRBJ2-7
DNA: TGTGCCATCGCCCCGGGACAGGTATCCTACGAGCAGTACTTC
CDR3: CAIAPGQVSYEQYF

V: TRBV2
size: many
D: .
J: TRBJ2-6
DNA: TGTGCCACCAGACAGTCTTCTGGGGCCAACGTCCTGACTTTC
CDR3: CATRQSSGANVLTF

V: TRBV12-3/TRBV12-4
size: many
D: .
J: TRBJ1-6
DNA: TGTGCCAGCAGTTTGGGCAGGGGATATAATTCACCCCTCCACTTT
CDR3: CASSLGRGYNSPLHF

V: TRBV20-1
size: many
D: .
J: TRBJ1-1
DNA: TGCAGTGCTATCCACAGGGTTGAAGCTTTCTTT
CDR3: CSAIHRVEAFF

V: TRBV6-5
size: .
D: .
J: TRBJ1-2
DNA: TGTGCCAGCAGTTTGCCTAGCGGCATCTTGATTAACTATGGCTACACCTTC
CDR3: CASSLPSGILINYGYTF

V: TRBV10-3
size: few
D: .
J: TRBJ1-2
DNA: TGTGCCATCAGGGGGGACCATGGCTACACCTTC
CDR3: CAIRGDHGYTF

V: TRBV7-3
size: many
D: .
J: TRBJ1-1
DNA: TGTGCCAGCAGCTTATTCGGGGGCCTGAACACTGAAGCTTTCTTT
CDR3: CASSLFGGLNTEAFF

V: TRBV12-3/TRBV12-4
size: .
D: TRBD1
J: TRBJ1-6
DNA: TGTGCCAGCAGTTTGGGACAGGGGCGCCTCCACTTT
CDR3: CASSLGQGRLHF

V: TRBV7-2
size: .
D: .
J: TRBJ1-2
DNA: TGTGCCAGCAGCGCAGAGGGGGGGTATGGCTACACCTTC
CDR3: CASSAEGGYGYTF

V: TRBV2
size: .
D: TRBD1
J: TRBJ1-2
DNA: TGTGCCAGCGCGACAGGGTCACACTATGGCTACACCTTC
CDR3: CASATGSHYGYTF

V: TRBV29-1
size: many
D: TRBD1
J: TRBJ2-7
DNA: TGCAGCGTCCAAAAGGGGACAGCCCCTGAGTACTTC
CDR3: CSVQKGTAPEYF

V: TRBV20-1
size: .
D: TRBD1
J: TRBJ1-2
DNA: TGCAGTGCCATCAGAGGGACAGGAGACTATGGCTACACCTTC
CDR3: CSAIRGTGDYGYTF

V: TRBV2
size: .
D: TRBD2
J: TRBJ2-7
DNA: TGTGCCGGGGGACTAGCGGGAGTAAACTACGAGCAGTACTTC
CDR3: CAGGLAGVNYEQYF

V: TRBV7-2
size: few
D: TRBD2
J: TRBJ2-3
DNA: TGTGCCAGCAGCTTTACGGGCGGGAGGGCAGATACGCAGTATTTT
CDR3: CASSFTGGRADTQYF

V: TRBV29-1
size: many
D: TRBD2
J: TRBJ2-6
DNA: TGCAGCGTTGACCTAGCGGGAGGACTTGGGGCCAACGTCCTGACTTTC
CDR3: CSVDLAGGLGANVLTF

V: TRBV20-1
size: many
D: TRBD2
J: TRBJ2-5
DNA: TGCAGTGCTAGAGATGGACTAGCGGGAGTTGTCCAGTACTTC
CDR3: CSARDGLAGVVQYF

V: TRBV12-3/TRBV12-4
size: .
D: .
J: TRBJ2-6
DNA: TGTGCCAGCAGTTCGGGGGAGACTTTCGCTTTC
CDR3: CASSSGETFAF

V: TRBV6-4
size: .
D: TRBD2
J: TRBJ2-1
DNA: TGTGCCAGCAGTGATCGGACTAGCGGGGGTAATGAGCAGTTCTTC
CDR3: CASSDRTSGGNEQFF

V: TRBV2
size: many
D: TRBD1
J: TRBJ2-7
DNA: TGTGCCAGCTGCAGACAGGGAGTCTACGAGCAGTACTTC
CDR3: CASCRQGVYEQYF

V: TRBV2
size: .
D: TRBD1
J: TRBJ2-2
DNA: TGTGCCTGGACAGGGACCCTAACCAGCGCCGGGGAGCTGTTTTTT
CDR3: CAWTGTLTSAGELFF

V: TRBV4-1
size: .
D: TRBD1
J: TRBJ1-1
DNA: TGCGCCAGCAGCCAAGGCCAGGGGGCACTGAACACTGAAGCTTTCTTT
CDR3: CASSQGQGALNTEAFF

V: TRBV9
size: once
D: .
J: TRBJ1-2
DNA: TGTGCCAGCAGCGTAGGGGGTTCAACTAATGAAGGCTACACCTTC
CDR3: CASSVGGSTNEGYTF

V: TRBV10-3
size: many
D: .
J: TRBJ2-2
DNA: TGTGCCATCAGGACAGGAGAGGGGAACACCGGGGAGCTGTTTTTT
CDR3: CAIRTGEGNTGELFF

V: TRBV20-1
size: many
D: .
J: TRBJ2-7
DNA: TGCAGTGCCCACGAGTGGGGGCAGGGAGAGCAGTACTTC
CDR3: CSAHEWGQGEQYF

V: TRBV20-1
size: .
D: .
J: TRBJ2-5
DNA: TGCAGTGCTAGCCCCCAGGGCGAGACCCAGTACTTC
CDR3: CSASPQGETQYF

V: TRBV7-9
size: many
D: .
J: TRBJ1-2
DNA: TGTGCCAGCAGCTTTAGCAGAAGGGACGGCTATGGCTACACCTTC
CDR3: CASSFSRRDGYGYTF

V: TRBV25-1
size: .
D: TRBD1
J: TRBJ1-5
DNA: TGTGCCAGCCGCGGGACAGGGGATAAGCCCCAGCATTTT
CDR3: CASRGTGDKPQHF

V: TRBV20-1
size: .
D: .
J: TRBJ2-5
DNA: TGCAGTGCTAGTCGGGCAGGGACGGCTGAGACCCAGTACTTC
CDR3: CSASRAGTAETQYF

V: TRBV29-1
size: many
D: TRBD2
J: TRBJ2-2
DNA: TGCAGCGTTGGAGTAGCGGGAGGGACGCGTTTCGGGGAGCTGTTTTTT
CDR3: CSVGVAGGTRFGELFF

V: TRBV4-1
size: few
D: .
J: TRBJ1-4
DNA: TGCGCCAGCAGCCGCCGTCCGACCGGGGATGAAAAACTGTTTTTT
CDR3: CASSRRPTGDEKLFF

V: TRBV7-8
size: .
D: TRBD1
J: TRBJ2-7
DNA: TGTGCCAGCAGCTTCCGCCGGGACAGGGGGCCCTACGAGCAGTACTTC
CDR3: CASSFRRDRGPYEQYF

V: TRBV24-1
size: .
D: .
J: TRBJ2-1
DNA: TGTGCCACCCGAGTTCAGGGCATTTTGAATGAGCAGTTCTTC
CDR3: CATRVQGILNEQFF

V: TRBV20-1
size: many
D: .
J: TRBJ2-2
DNA: TGCAGTGCTAGAGCCGGTACCGGGGAGCTGTTTTTT
CDR3: CSARAGTGELFF

V: TRBV15
size: .
D: TRBD2
J: TRBJ2-5
DNA: TGTGCCACCAGCAGAGAGAGGGAACTAGCGGGGACCGGGGAGACCCAGTACTTC
CDR3: CATSRERELAGTGETQYF

V: TRBV24-1
size: .
D: TRBD1
J: TRBJ1-5
DNA: TGTGCCACCAGTGCTAGGGGGCCGACAGGGGCCAATCAGCCCCAGCATTTT
CDR3: CATSARGPTGANQPQHF

V: TRBV7-9
size: .
D: TRBD1
J: TRBJ2-7
DNA: TGTGCCAGCAGCGGGACAGGGAGCAACGAGCAGTACTTC
CDR3: CASSGTGSNEQYF

V: TRBV14
size: many
D: .
J: TRBJ2-7
DNA: TGTGCCAGCAGCCCTGGATGGGAGCAGTACTTC
CDR3: CASSPGWEQYF

V: TRBV20-1
size: many
D: TRBD1
J: TRBJ2-6
DNA: TGCAGTGCTGGTACACTCGGACAGGCTCCCTTCTCTGGGGCCAACGTCCTGACTTTC
CDR3: CSAGTLGQAPFSGANVLTF

V: TRBV11-3
size: .
D: .
J: TRBJ2-3
DNA: TGTGCCAGCAGCGGGCGAACGGAGCGGGCATCCACAGATACGCAGTATTTT
CDR3: CASSGRTERASTDTQYF

V: TRBV20-1
size: .
D: .
J: TRBJ2-1
DNA: TGCAGTGCTAGTACCGGTGAGCAGTTCTTC
CDR3: CSASTGEQFF

V: TRBV2
size: .
D: .
J: TRBJ2-2
DNA: TGTGCCATCAGTGAGGTCAAGGACGGGGAGCTGTTTTTT
CDR3: CAISEVKDGELFF

V: TRBV7-3
size: .
D: TRBD2
J: TRBJ2-3
DNA: TGTGCCAGCAGCGACGGGACTAGCGGCACAGATACGCAGTATTTT
CDR3: CASSDGTSGTDTQYF

V: TRBV2
size: .
D: .
J: TRBJ1-2
DNA: TGTGCCAGCAGCAAGGGGGGACACACCTTC
CDR3: CASSKGGHTF

V: TRBV7-2
size: .
D: .
J: TRBJ2-5
DNA: TGTGCCAGCAGGGAGGGAGCGGGAGAGACCCAGTACTTC
CDR3: CASREGAGETQYF

V: TRBV4-2
size: many
D: .
J: TRBJ1-1
DNA: TGTGCCAGCAGCCAAGAACCGGGGGGCTGGGAAGCTTTCTTT
CDR3: CASSQEPGGWEAFF

V: TRBV10-3
size: .
D: TRBD1
J: TRBJ2-5
DNA: TGTGCCATCAGTGATGGGACAGGGTACGATGAGCAGTACTTC
CDR3: CAISDGTGYDEQYF